The clone carrying this T cell receptor beta chain was recorded many times. What it recognizes is unknown. These data are taken from a study of neurological immune-mediated disorders. Findings and caveats of the study: The absence of any CDR3 amino acid sequence shared by expanded clones across subjects suggests that repertoires were private in all groups.

V was trimmed by 2 bases and J by 4 bases, leaving 14 bases between them. Germline V gene data show CDR1 as MNHEY and CDR2 as SVGAGI. The length of the CDR3 is 15 residues. A single record per CDR3 protein comes from TCRdb applying MiXCR to the 5' RACE reads. The table shows fewer than 40,000 distinct CDR3 sequences, with about 4.5% occurring only once. The J gene is TRBJ1-2, the V gene TRBV6-5; no clear D gene. Source material: PBMCs. This sequence originates from a man aged 18 to 29 in good health. The CDR3 DNA follows: TGTGCCAGCAGTTACCGCGATCATACGTTCTATGGCTACACCTTC. Its protein product is CASSYRDHTFYGYTF.